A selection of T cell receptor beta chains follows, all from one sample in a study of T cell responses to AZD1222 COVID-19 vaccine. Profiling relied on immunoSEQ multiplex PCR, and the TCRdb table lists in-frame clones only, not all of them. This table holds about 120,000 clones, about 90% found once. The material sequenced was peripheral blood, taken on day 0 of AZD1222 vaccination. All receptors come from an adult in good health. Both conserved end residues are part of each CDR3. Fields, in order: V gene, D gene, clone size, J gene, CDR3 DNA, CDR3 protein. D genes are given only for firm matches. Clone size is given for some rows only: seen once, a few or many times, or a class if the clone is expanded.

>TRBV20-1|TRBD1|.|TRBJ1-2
TGCAGTGCTAGGGCGAGGGGGCGAGTGATTTTC
CSARARGRVIF
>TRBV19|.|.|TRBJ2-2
TGTGCCAGTAGAGCGGGACAGACGAACACCGGGGAGCTGTTTTTT
CASRAGQTNTGELFF
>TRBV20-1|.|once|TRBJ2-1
TGCAGTGCTAGTGAACCCCAGCGCAGCCACAATGAGCAGTTCTTC
CSASEPQRSHNEQFF
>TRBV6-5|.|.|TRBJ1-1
TGTGCCAGCAGTTATCGGGGGCCCGGGGCTGAAGCTTTCTTT
CASSYRGPGAEAFF
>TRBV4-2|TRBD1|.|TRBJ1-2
TGTGCCAGCAGCCAAGTGACACAGGGGGCGAGGTTTGGCTACACCTTC
CASSQVTQGARFGYTF
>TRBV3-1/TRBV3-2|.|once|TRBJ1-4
TGTGCCAGCAGCCAAATGTCGGGAGAAAAACTGTTTTTT
CASSQMSGEKLFF
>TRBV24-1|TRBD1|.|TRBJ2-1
TGTGCCACCCAGGGGGCTTTAGGGTACAATGAGCAGTTCTTC
CATQGALGYNEQFF
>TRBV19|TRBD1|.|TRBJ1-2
TGTGCCAGTAGTTTACAGGGGAAGTATGGCTACACCTTC
CASSLQGKYGYTF
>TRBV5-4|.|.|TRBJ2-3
TGTGCCAGCAGCTTGCCCGGAAGCACAGATACGCAGTATTTT
CASSLPGSTDTQYF
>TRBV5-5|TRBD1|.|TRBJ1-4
TGTGCCAGCAGCTTCAAGGTCCAGGGGGCGGAAAAACTGTTTTTT
CASSFKVQGAEKLFF
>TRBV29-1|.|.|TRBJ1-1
TGCAGCCCGAAGCGGGTCATAAACACTGAAGCTTTCTTT
CSPKRVINTEAFF
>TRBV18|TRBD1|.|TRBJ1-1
TGTGCCAGCTCACCTCAGGGGGCAGGGCACACTGAAGCTTTCTTT
CASSPQGAGHTEAFF
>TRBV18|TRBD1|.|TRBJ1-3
TGTGCCAGCTCACCCCTGGACAGGCTTAGCTCTGGAAACACCATATATTTT
CASSPLDRLSSGNTIYF
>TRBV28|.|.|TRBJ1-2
TGTGCCAGCAGTTTAAGGCGACAGACGGGGGGCTACACCTTC
CASSLRRQTGGYTF
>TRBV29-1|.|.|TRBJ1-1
TGCAGCGTTGTTCCCAGGGTCGGTGAAGCTTTCTTT
CSVVPRVGEAFF
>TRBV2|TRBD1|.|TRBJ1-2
TGTGCCAGCATCCCAGGGGACAGGGGGCTTCTCGGCTACACCTTC
CASIPGDRGLLGYTF
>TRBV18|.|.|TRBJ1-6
TGTGCCAGCTCACCCCGTGACCCGGTTAATTCACCCCTCCACTTT
CASSPRDPVNSPLHF
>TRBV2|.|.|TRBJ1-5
TGTGCCAGCCGGGAGGGTCCTCAGCCCCAGCATTTT
CASREGPQPQHF
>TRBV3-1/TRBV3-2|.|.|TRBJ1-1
TGTGCCAGCAGCCAAGTGGCAGGGAACACTGAAGCTTTCTTT
CASSQVAGNTEAFF
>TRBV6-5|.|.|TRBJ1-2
TGTGCCAGCAGTCTACAGGGATTCTATGGCTACACCTTC
CASSLQGFYGYTF
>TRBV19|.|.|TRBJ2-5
TGTGCCAGTAGTCCCAGGGCCGGGACGCCAGAGACCCAGTACTTC
CASSPRAGTPETQYF
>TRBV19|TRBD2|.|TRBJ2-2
TGTGCCAGTCAGCGGGAGGGGAACACCGGGGAGCTGTTTTTT
CASQREGNTGELFF
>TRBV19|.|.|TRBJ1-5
TGTGCCAGTAGTAAGATGGAGGGGTACCAGCCCCAGCATTTT
CASSKMEGYQPQHF
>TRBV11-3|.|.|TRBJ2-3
TGTGCCAGCAAGGAGGCGAGCACAGATACGCAGTATTTT
CASKEASTDTQYF